This TCR beta chain originates from a study of cytomegalovirus exposure and HLA in healthy donors (dated by TCRdb to about 2017). For the study in its entirety: According to a later analysis, one platform produced both the 120 validation repertoires and the 670 or so repertoires of the first cohort. The aim of the study was to test whether cataloging public T cell receptors could identify signatures of past pathogen exposure. A separate validation cohort of over 95 different subjects was used in addition to the 666-subject first cohort. To predict cytomegalovirus infection status, the study combined high-throughput TCR immunosequencing, statistical association of individual TCRs with disease status, and machine learning.

The method was the immunoSEQ multiplex PCR assay. In the original analysis: To diagnose cytomegalovirus status from the catalog of TCR beta chain sequences, a statistical classification framework was built. TCRdb re-hosts the immuneACCESS table, in-frame sequences only. Its copies lack some clones; in the studies checked, an unresolved V gene accounts for under half of them, and the cause for the rest is not known. Clone size and the V and J calls come from that table; the DNA yielded D and trimming. The sample table contains 60,000 to 90,000 clones; only one count was recorded for just under 85% of them. The ten largest clones take up around 3% of the sample. What the authors observed across the whole study: Most TCR sequences were seen in very few donors, while some public TCRs were found in many individuals. All 120 or so repertoires were used to score co-occurrence in the validation cohort in a later analysis, because that analysis had no HLA typing for the cohort. The authors suggested that the approach could potentially be extended to other disease states and immunological phenotypes. A later analysis found that TCRs clustered in the first cohort also tended to co-occur in the 95 to 150 validation repertoires, with approximately 93% of cluster scores above 0. The classifier was reported to diagnose cytomegalovirus status with high specificity and sensitivity in both the original cohort and the validation cohort. In vitro tests confirmed that a few of the cytomegalovirus-associated TCR beta chains recognize cytomegalovirus antigens. A total of 150 to 200 TCR beta chains were listed by the study as associated with cytomegalovirus.

Details on this clone: Its target antigen remains unknown. The sample holds no much larger clone one base away, and base qualities are not on file.

V loses 4 bases at its end and J loses 5 bases; junction bases beyond the gene matches: 13. The germline V gene yields SGDLS for CDR1 and YYNGEE for CDR2. The CDR3 contains 17 residues, cysteine and phenylalanine counted. The DNA shown is the 51-base CDR3, in frame from base 1. Separate from the approximately 700-subject first cohort, the validation cohort of roughly 120 subjects was the group to which the donors belonged. The chain uses TRBV9 and TRBJ1-4, with 8 bases in between that match TRBD1. Sequencing was done on a sample of PBMCs. The TCR sequence derives from a man aged 25-40 years in good health and CMV-seronegative. CDR3 loop: CASSCGCQGALNEKLFF. The nucleotide sequence reads as follows: TGTGCCAGCAGCTGTGGGTGTCAGGGGGCCCTGAATGAAAAACTGTTTTTT.